This entry lists 26 T cell receptor beta chains sequenced from one sample in a study of persistence of HIV-infected CD4 T cells. Antigens of these TCRs are unknown. Overlapping HIV-1 Gag 15-mer peptides at 0.85 to 1 ug per peptide per mL were used. CD40L/CD69 double-negative CD45RO-high memory CD4+ T cells were collected. The libraries were made with immunoSEQ version 4 in survey mode. TCRdb keeps only in-frame clones here, not all; method: immunoSEQ multiplex PCR. The table has roughly 35,000 clones, approximately 85% seen once. Sequencing was performed on cultured CD4+ T cells from PBMCs, taken from a patient who received antiretroviral therapy. These receptors originate from an adult with HIV. The donor label of this sample is uncertain.

The CDR3 here is CATSDVVGYTF. Written as DNA, the CDR3 is TGTGCCACCAGTGACGTGGTGGGCTACACCTTC. The genes are TRBV24-1 and TRBJ1-2, with D unclear. The CDR3 has 11 amino acids. CDR1 and CDR2 from the germline V gene are KGHDR and SFDVKD. The V end was cut by 4 bases, the J end by 8 bases, with 7 bases between.

This sequence joins TRBV30 and TRBJ2-1; perhaps TRBD2 as D (7 bases). V lost 6 bases to trimming and J lost 4 bases, with 13 bases between them. Per the germline V gene, CDR1 is GTSNPN and CDR2 is SVGIG (reference sequence). The CDR3 spans 13 residues. Here the CDR3 reads CACRGGRYNEQFF. DNA of the CDR3: TGTGCCTGTAGGGGGGGGCGTTACAATGAGCAGTTCTTC.

The gene calls are TRBV19 and TRBJ1-1; D not resolved. V lost 6 bases, J lost 0 bases, and 11 bases lay in between. CDR1 and CDR2 from the germline V gene are LNHDA and SQIVND (reference sequence). There are 14 residues in the CDR3. The CDR3 protein is CASSLERVNTEAFF. The CDR3, as DNA: TGTGCCAGTAGCTTGGAGAGGGTGAACACTGAAGCTTTCTTT.

The chain joins TRBV27 to TRBJ1-2, with a possible D match to TRBD1 (5 bases). This CDR3 spans 15 amino acids. Germline V CDR1 and CDR2: MNHEY, SMNVEV (reference sequence). V was clipped by 3 bases and J by 1 base, with 12 bases between them. In DNA form, the CDR3 reads TGTGCCAGCAGTTTGACCGGGCAGGGTAACTATGGCTACACCTTC. Translated: CASSLTGQGNYGYTF.

This clone was seen just once. The chain carries TRBV9 and TRBJ2-7; D possibly corresponds to TRBD2 (5 bases). V dropped 2 bases and J dropped 0 bases, with 15 bases sitting between them. The germline CDR1 and CDR2 sequences are SGDLS and YYNGEE. The CDR3 is made up of 16 amino acids. The chain's CDR3 is CASSVSGLASSYEQYF. In DNA form, the CDR3 reads TGTGCCAGCAGCGTGTCTGGCCTAGCAAGCTCCTACGAGCAGTACTTC.

V is TRBV20-1 and J is TRBJ1-1; no definite D call. The V end lost 5 bases, the J end lost 7 bases, and 8 bases lay between the germline ends. Per germline, CDR1 DFQATT and CDR2 SNEGSKA (reference sequence). The CDR3 extends over 10 amino acids. CDR3 DNA: TGCAGTGCTTATGACGGTGAAGCTTTCTTT. The encoded protein is CSAYDGEAFF.

The CDR3 region is CASSLMAGGPNEQFF. The CDR3 DNA reads TGCGCCAGCAGCCTGATGGCGGGGGGGCCCAATGAGCAGTTCTTC. This sequence joins TRBV5-1 and TRBJ2-1; 9 nucleotides line up with TRBD2. V lost 4 bases and J lost 6; bases outside the gene matches: 8. Germline V gene lookup returns CDR1 SGHRS and CDR2 YFSETQ. The CDR3 extends over 15 amino acids.

This clone was seen only a few times. The chain joins TRBV6-5 to TRBJ1-5, with D unresolved. Trimming removed 4 bases from V and 1 base from J, with 5 bases in between. The V gene's germline CDR1 is MNHEY and CDR2 SVGAGI. The CDR3 spans 13 residues. The CDR3 nucleotides read TGTGCCAGCAGTTCACGAAGCAATCAGCCCCAGCATTTT. This codes for CASSSRSNQPQHF.

The chain carries TRBV5-1 and TRBJ1-2; TRBD1 is a possible D gene (5 bases). The CDR3 covers 15 residues. Per the germline V gene, CDR1 is SGHRS and CDR2 is YFSETQ. V was cut by 7 bases and J by 3 bases, with 19 bases left in between. DNA for the CDR3: TGCGCCAGCCGTAAAACGGGGGGGATATACTATGGCTACACCTTC. It translates to CASRKTGGIYYGYTF.

The chain links TRBV5-1 to TRBJ1-2, with no clear D. The CDR3 runs 15 residues. V was clipped by 1 base and J by 4 bases, with 14 bases between them. Germline V CDR1 and CDR2: SGHRS, YFSETQ. The chain's CDR3 is CASSLSPQNSYGYTF. CDR3 coding DNA: TGCGCCAGCAGCTTGTCTCCCCAAAATTCCTATGGCTACACCTTC.

This rearrangement joins TRBV7-3 to TRBJ1-6; D might be TRBD1 (5 bases). The V end lost 5 bases, the J end lost 4 bases, and 12 bases lay between the germline ends. CDR3 length: 15 amino acids. CDR1 is SGHTA and CDR2 is FQGTGA in the germline V gene. In DNA, the CDR3 is TGTGCCAGCAGCCTGGACGGGGGGTATAATTCACCCCTCCACTTT. Translated: CASSLDGGYNSPLHF.

The V gene is TRBV30, the J gene TRBJ1-5; D perhaps matches TRBD1 (5 bases). Germline V gene lookup returns CDR1 GTSNPN and CDR2 SVGIG (reference sequence). V lost 0 bases and J 2 bases, leaving 11 bases between the germline ends. The CDR3 is 15 residues long. CDR3 sequence reads: CAWSVRGRGNQPQHF. In DNA form, the CDR3 reads TGTGCCTGGAGTGTTCGTGGCAGGGGCAATCAGCCCCAGCATTTT.

This clone was seen only once. One junction end disagrees with the germline gene, perhaps due to a read error. This sequence joins TRBV10-1 and TRBJ1-6; D call uncertain. Looked up from germline, CDR1 is WNHNN and CDR2 is SYGVQD (reference sequence). The CDR3 totals 14 residues. CDR3 sequence: CASSKSLRDSPLHF. DNA for the CDR3: TGCGCCAGCAGTAAGTCTTTGAGGGATTCACCCCTCCACTTT.

V and J are TRBV28 and TRBJ2-6; no reliable D call. The CDR3 totals 15 residues. The ends were cut back, 7 bases at V and 0 bases at J, with 10 bases in the middle. Per germline, CDR1 MDHEN and CDR2 SYDVKM. The CDR3 reads CASTWSVSGANVLTF. CDR3 sequence (DNA): TGTGCCAGCACTTGGAGCGTCTCTGGGGCCAACGTCCTGACTTTC.

J is TRBJ2-2 and V is TRBV9; 9 bases match TRBD2. Trimming at V came to 1 base and at J to 5 bases, leaving 9 bases not matched to a gene. In germline, CDR1 is SGDLS, CDR2 YYNGEE. This CDR3 is built from 17 residues. As DNA, the CDR3 is TGTGCCAGCAGCGTAAGTCTTCTAGCGGGACCAACCGGGGAGCTGTTTTTT. This gives the protein CASSVSLLAGPTGELFF.

The chain uses TRBV7-2 and TRBJ1-1; TRBD1 agrees at 8 bases. This CDR3 has 15 residues. V was clipped by 5 bases and J by 3 bases; unmatched bases: 8. Germline assignment: CDR1 SGHTA and CDR2 FQGNSA. CDR3 region: CASSTLGTGDTEAFF. The CDR3, as DNA: TGTGCCAGCAGCACCCTAGGGACAGGAGACACTGAAGCTTTCTTT.

The sample holds a few counts of this clone. This rearrangement joins TRBV4-1 to TRBJ1-5; no clear D. CDR3 length equals 16 residues. V was clipped by 0 bases and J by 2 bases, with 11 bases between them. CDR1 and CDR2 from the germline V gene are MGHRA and YSYEKL. CDR3 sequence: CASSQDLAWGNQPQHF. The DNA of the CDR3 is TGCGCCAGCAGCCAAGACCTGGCATGGGGCAATCAGCCCCAGCATTTT.

The chain uses TRBV14 and TRBJ1-6; a possible D gene is TRBD1 (5 bases). CDR3 length: 15 amino acids. CDR1 and CDR2 (germline): SGHDN, FVKESK. V was pared by 5 bases and J by 11 bases, with 19 bases between. CDR3 sequence: CASSSLAGSTAPLHF. Written as DNA, the CDR3 is TGTGCCAGCAGCTCCTTGGCAGGGTCAACGGCACCCCTCCACTTT.

The rearrangement joins TRBV12-3 or TRBV12-4 to TRBJ1-3; no clear D gene. The CDR3 has 12 residues. The V end lost 5 bases, the J end lost 3 bases, and 5 bases lay between the germline ends. CDR3 in DNA: TGTGCCAGCAGTACTGTTGGAAACACCATATATTTT. Translation: CASSTVGNTIYF.

The chain couples TRBV15 to TRBJ2-7, with D maybe TRBD2 (5 bases). With 0 bases removed from V and 4 bases from J, the gap between germline ends came to 10 bases. The germline V gene encodes CDR1 LNHNV and CDR2 YYDKDF (reference sequence). The CDR3 consists of 14 residues. Here the CDR3 DNA reads TGTGCCACCAGCAGAGATCTCGAGGGATACGAGCAGTACTTC. It specifies CATSRDLEGYEQYF.

This clone was counted between two and nine times. V gene TRBV13 combines with J gene TRBJ1-1, with D maybe TRBD1 (5 bases). CDR3 length: 17 amino acids. V shed 0 bases and J shed 5 bases, with 19 bases lying between them. Germline-derived CDR1 and CDR2 are PRHDT and FYEKMQ (reference sequence). CDR3 sequence: CASSLGDPGRAYTEAFF. DNA of the CDR3: TGTGCCAGCAGCTTAGGGGACCCGGGACGGGCTTATACTGAAGCTTTCTTT. Using reference TRBV13 and TRBJ1-1 for the parts outside the CDR3, the full variable domain is AAGVIQSPRHLIKEKRETATLKCYPIPRHDTVYWYQQGPGQDPQFLISFYEKMQSDKGSIPDRFSAQQFSDYHSELNMSSLELGDSALYFCASSLGDPGRAYTEAFFGQGTRLTVV.

The CDR3 DNA follows: TGTGCCAGCAGCTTAGAGGGGGATTACTACGAGCAGTACTTC. Amino acid sequence: CASSLEGDYYEQYF. The chain combines TRBV7-8 with TRBJ2-7; D is perhaps TRBD1 (6 bases). The germline V and J ends were trimmed by 1 base and 3 bases, with 10 bases remaining between them. This CDR3 has 14 amino acids. Per the germline V gene, CDR1 is SGHVS and CDR2 is FQNEAQ.

DNA for the CDR3: TGTGCCAGCAGCCATAGTTCGGGGGGGGCCCTTGAGACCCAGTACTTC. Translation: CASSHSSGGALETQYF. The chain recombines TRBV3-1 (or the pseudogene TRBV3-2) with TRBJ2-5, with TRBD2 matching over 8 bases. Germline CDR1 is LGHDT and CDR2 is YNNKEL (reference sequence). The ends lost 3 bases at V and 5 bases at J; junction bases unmatched: 11. The CDR3 contains 16 residues.

CDR3 sequence: CASSLSWGTEAFF. The DNA for the CDR3 is TGTGCCAGCAGTTTAAGTTGGGGAACTGAAGCTTTCTTT. The chain links TRBV12-3 or TRBV12-4 to TRBJ1-1; D remains unclear. This CDR3 spans 13 amino acids. Trimming pared 2 bases from V and 5 bases from J, leaving 9 bases between.

This clone was counted between two and nine times. The gene calls are TRBV19 and TRBJ2-1, with unresolved D. The CDR3 length is 14 residues. Germline CDR1 and CDR2: LNHDA and SQIVND (reference sequence). Trimming cost V 3 bases and J 3 bases, with 9 bases left between them. CDR3 region: CASSMNYYYNEQFF. For the CDR3, the DNA is TGTGCCAGTAGTATGAATTACTACTACAATGAGCAGTTCTTC.

CDR3 protein: CASSLQGALTEAFF. Written as DNA, the CDR3 is TGTGCCAGCAGCTTGCAGGGGGCTCTCACTGAAGCTTTCTTT. The chain uses TRBV5-5 and TRBJ1-1, with 8 bases matching TRBD1. The V and J ends lost 1 base and 4 bases, in that order; junction bases with no gene match: 3. This CDR3 has 14 residues. In germline, CDR1 is SGHKS, CDR2 YYEKEE (reference sequence).